This entry describes one T cell receptor beta chain. The data are from a study of shared clonotypes between healthy human individuals. Germline CDR1 and CDR2: MNHEY and SMNVEV (reference sequence). The CDR3 consists of 14 residues. With 3 bases removed from V and 2 bases from J, the gap between germline ends came to 7 bases. The assay was immunoSEQ multiplex PCR, and TCRdb's table has in-frame clones only and misses some. The sample gives around 500,000 clones, about four fifths of which show up once; approximately 13% is in the top ten. The sequence was obtained from a woman aged 40 to 50 in good health. Some clones in this sample may be carry-over from other donors' samples. The sequencing input was PBMCs. The V call is TRBV27, the J call TRBJ2-2, with D hard to call. The CDR3 DNA reads as TGTGCCAGCAGTTTTAACAGAAACACCGGGGAGCTGTTTTTT. As protein: CASSFNRNTGELFF.